This T cell receptor beta chain derives from a study of beta chain features in type 1 diabetes. Study-wide context: Patients were similar to healthy donors in age and gender (as well as in cell yields). Study-wide results and caveats: Sequencing of cDNA might inflate the share of cells that strongly express TCR.

Per donor, one heparinised blood draw averaged roughly 110 mL. This clone appeared a few times. As yet, its antigen is unknown. The entirety of the isolated RNA underwent reverse transcription, so expressed TCRB transcripts were sequenced. Using immunoSEQ multiplex PCR, the repertoire was profiled, and TCRdb retains in-frame clones only, with some absent. The profile shows some 160,000 clones, 7.5% to 10% of them singletons. There are 17 residues in the CDR3. Trimming shortened V by 2 bases and J by 2 bases, and 18 bases separated the two germline ends. CDR1 LGHNA and CDR2 YNFKEQ come from the germline V gene.

This chain connects TRBV4-2 to TRBJ2-5; D possibly corresponds to TRBD2 (6 bases). The clonotype comes from a woman aged 18-29 years in good health. The sample was central memory CD4+ T cells from blood. DNA for the CDR3: TGTGCCAGCAGCCAAAGTGGCACAGGAGGGTGGCAAGAGACCCAGTACTTC. Translated: CASSQSGTGGWQETQYF.